This record concerns one T cell receptor (beta chain) sequence. Its antigen is currently unknown. These data come from a study of T cell responses to AZD1222 COVID-19 vaccine. TCRdb's table, derived via immunoSEQ multiplex PCR, lists solely in-frame clones and lacks some. The repertoire holds about 99,000 clones, with around 91% as singletons. Study conclusions and caveats: Baseline seropositivity characterized only a handful of AZD1222 recipients. Close to half of spike-specific TCRs reportedly recognize unmutated variant regions.

Germline assignment: CDR1 MNHEY and CDR2 SVGAGI. V gave up 3 bases and J gave up 6 bases; unmatched junction bases: 10. The CDR3 has 16 amino acids. Sample: peripheral blood, taken on day 0 of AZD1222 vaccination. V and J are TRBV6-5 and TRBJ2-1; 8 bases line up with TRBD2. The receptor comes from an adult in good health. CDR3 sequence (DNA): TGTGCCAGCAGTTATCGTCGGCTAGCGGGCCCCAATGAGCAGTTCTTC. Translated: CASSYRRLAGPNEQFF.